This TCR beta chain was profiled in a study of shared clonotypes between healthy human individuals. Sequencing used immunoSEQ multiplex PCR; TCRdb keeps in-frame clones, though not all of them. The table lists about 2 million clones, approximately 95% of them singletons, with 1.2% in the top ten. Cells designated naive CD8 were CD45RO-negative and were positively selected for CCR7, with terminally differentiated effector memory CD45RA+ cells excluded. Adults of Caucasian background living in Nashville, Tennessee made up all donors. CDR3 size: 15 residues. V was clipped by 6 bases and J by 0 bases; unmatched bases: 4. Germline V gene lookup returns CDR1 LNHDA and CDR2 SQIVND (reference sequence).

The sequenced material came from naive CD8+ T cells sorted from blood. This sequence was found in a man aged 18 to 29 in good health. This chain joins TRBV19 and TRBJ1-3; TRBD1 matches 8 bases. The CDR3 DNA sequence: TGTGCCAGTAGCACAGGGGGAAGCTCTGGAAACACCATATATTTT. This gives the protein CASSTGGSSGNTIYF.